The entry below describes one T cell receptor (beta chain). Its specificity is not known. This specimen comes from a study of shared clonotypes between healthy human individuals. Study-wide points: When naive CD4 clonotypes were compared across a few donors, about 4.9% were shared.

This CDR3 has 17 amino acids. V lost 1 base, J lost 0 bases, and 13 bases lay in between. In germline, CDR1 is MGHRA, CDR2 YSYEKL. Sequencing was at deep level. Measured with immunoSEQ multiplex PCR; TCRdb has only the in-frame clones, and not every one. The profile shows roughly 2.2 million clones, more than 80% of them singletons. The TCR sequence derives from a man younger than 30 in good health. Some clones in this sample may be carry-over from other donors' samples. The chain combines TRBV4-1 with TRBJ2-1, with D possibly matching TRBD2 (5 bases). What was sequenced was naive CD4+ T cells from PBMCs. As for subset: CD45RA+ positively selected. CDR3 loop: CASSQATSTSSYNEQFF. DNA for the CDR3: TGCGCCAGCAGCCAAGCTACCTCTACTAGCTCCTACAATGAGCAGTTCTTC.